The 15 T cell receptor beta chains below were found in one sample sequenced in a study of a mutant IDH1 vaccine in newly diagnosed glioma. No antigen is known for these receptors. Libraries were prepared by immunoSEQ multiplex PCR; TCRdb keeps only in-frame clonotypes and omits some of them. The sample consists of roughly 50,000 clones, approximately 78% of them appearing once. The time point here: week 23, last vaccination. A 20-mer mutant IDH1 peptide at 300 ug was injected subcutaneously with topical imiquimod. The source material was PBMCs, sampled from a glioma patient whose treatment included an IDH1 peptide vaccine. Receptors originate from a woman aged 40-49 years with glioma. Some clones in this sample may be carry-over from other donors' samples.

CDR3 residues: CASSSLGTGYNEQFF. The CDR3 DNA sequence: TGTGCCAGCAGTTCACTTGGGACGGGCTACAATGAGCAGTTCTTC. V gene TRBV27 combines with J gene TRBJ2-1; possibly TRBD1 or TRBD2 for D (5 bases each). The CDR3 length is 15 residues. From germline, CDR1 is MNHEY and CDR2 SMNVEV (reference sequence). V lost 4 bases and J 3 bases, leaving 13 bases between the germline ends.

The gene calls are TRBV25-1 and TRBJ2-5; 11 bases line up with TRBD2. The V gene end was trimmed by 6 bases and the J gene end by 2 bases; junction bases not matched to a gene: 2. This CDR3 is 14 amino acids long. Germline CDR1 is MGHDK and CDR2 is SYGVNS. CDR3 sequence (DNA): TGTGCCAGCAGACTAGCGGGGGATCAAGAGACCCAGTACTTC. It codes for CASRLAGDQETQYF.

CDR3 amino acids: CASSQIWDGNQPQHF. Here the CDR3 DNA reads TGCGCCAGCAGCCAGATATGGGACGGTAATCAGCCCCAGCATTTT. The chain employs TRBV4-3 and TRBJ1-5, with D possibly being TRBD1 (5 bases). V shed 3 bases and J shed 4 bases, with 13 bases lying between them. The germline CDR1 and CDR2 sequences are LGHNA and YSLEER. This CDR3 comprises 15 residues.

The V call is TRBV5-1, the J call TRBJ2-5; 14 bases are shared with TRBD2. In germline, CDR1 is SGHRS, CDR2 YFSETQ. Germline trimming cut 5 bases from V and 5 bases from J; bases unmatched to any gene: 11. CDR3 size: 17 residues. The CDR3, as DNA: TGCGCCAGCAGAAAGGGACTAGCGGGGGCAGAGAGGGAGACCCAGTACTTC. Translating gives CASRKGLAGAERETQYF.

This chain uses TRBV27 with TRBJ2-3; 9 nucleotides agree with TRBD1. This CDR3 is 16 amino acids long. Germline CDR1 MNHEY, CDR2 SMNVEV (reference sequence). The ends lost 4 bases at V and 4 bases at J; junction bases unmatched: 9. CDR3 nucleotide sequence: TGTGCCAGCAGTTCTCTCGACAGGGGGATGGCAGATACGCAGTATTTT. As protein: CASSSLDRGMADTQYF.

CDR3 protein: CASSAGETGELFF. The CDR3 DNA reads TGTGCCAGCAGTGCCGGGGAAACCGGGGAGCTGTTTTTT. The chain recombines TRBV6-5 with TRBJ2-2, with D maybe TRBD2 (5 bases). The germline V gene encodes CDR1 MNHEY and CDR2 SVGAGI. CDR3 length equals 13 residues. With 5 bases removed from V and 5 bases from J, the gap between germline ends came to 9 bases.

The rearrangement joins TRBV27 to TRBJ2-3; 10 nucleotides match TRBD2. The germline V gene has CDR1 MNHEY and CDR2 SMNVEV (reference sequence). This CDR3 spans 15 amino acids. J was trimmed by 1 base and V by 5 bases; bases with no gene match: 3. The CDR3 is CASSGLADRTDTQYF. In DNA, the CDR3 is TGTGCCAGCAGTGGACTAGCGGACCGCACAGATACGCAGTATTTT.

This chain links TRBV21-1 with TRBJ2-3; the D call in the table, TRBD2, was not verified against the DNA. TRBV21-1 is a documented pseudogene. CDR3 length equals 15 residues. CDR3 bases: TGTGCCAGCAGCAAAACTCGGGGGAACACAGATACGCAGTATTTT. It yields the protein CASSKTRGNTDTQYF.

The V and J genes are TRBV5-1 and TRBJ2-2; D uncertain. Germline assignment: CDR1 SGHRS and CDR2 YFSETQ. The germline V and J ends were trimmed by 5 bases and 5 bases, with 10 bases remaining between them. This CDR3 has 13 residues. The CDR3 loop reads CASRPVGTGELFF. The CDR3 DNA reads as TGCGCCAGCAGACCAGTGGGGACCGGGGAGCTGTTTTTT.

In DNA form, the CDR3 reads TGTGCCAGCAGCCCACAGGGGGCGTTTGAGACCCAGTACTTC. It translates to CASSPQGAFETQYF. The chain employs TRBV11-3 and TRBJ2-5; 9 bases align to TRBD1. J lost 5 bases, V lost 5 bases, and 6 bases had no gene match. Germline V lookup: CDR1 SGHNT, CDR2 YENEEA. CDR3 length equals 14 residues.

This chain uses TRBV29-1 with TRBJ2-1; maybe TRBD1 (5 bases). The V end lost 7 bases, the J end lost 1 base, and 11 bases lay between the germline ends. The CDR3 runs to 13 residues. The V gene's germline CDR1 is SQVTM and CDR2 ANQGSEA. Written as DNA, the CDR3 is TGCAGCGCCTCGACAGAGTCCTACAATGAGCAGTTCTTC. As protein: CSASTESYNEQFF.

This clone was seen only once. This chain links TRBV7-8 with TRBJ2-2, with a weak D call TRBD1 (6 bases). The CDR3 length is 13 residues. The V gene's germline CDR1 is SGHVS and CDR2 FQNEAQ. V was clipped by 5 bases and J by 6 bases, with 10 bases between them. CDR3 nucleotide sequence: TGTGCCAGCAGCATCACAGGGTCCGGGGAGCTGTTTTTT. Translating gives CASSITGSGELFF.

Concerning this clone itself: One junction end does not reproduce the germline sequence, and a read error may be involved. The J gene is TRBJ1-2, the V gene TRBV7-2, with D possibly being TRBD1 (5 bases). Germline CDR1 reads SGHTA; CDR2 reads FQGNSA. This CDR3 has 15 residues. The CDR3 region is CASSLAGTVNYGYTF. The DNA of the CDR3 is TGTGCCAGCAGCCTAGCCGGGACCGTCAACTATGGCTACACCTTC.

V is TRBV6-1 and J is TRBJ2-7; weak D call: TRBD1 (5 bases). The CDR3 sequence is 15 residues long. CDR1 and CDR2 from the germline V gene are MNHNS and SASEGT. Trimming removed 4 bases at V and 1 base at J, with 14 bases between. CDR3 nucleotides: TGTGCCAGCAGTGCCGTGACAGTTTCTTCCTACGAGCAGTACTTC. This translates into CASSAVTVSSYEQYF.

The chain combines TRBV19 with TRBJ1-6; TRBD1 matches at 9 bases. CDR1 is LNHDA and CDR2 is SQIVND in the germline V gene (reference sequence). This CDR3 has 16 amino acids. V lost 3 bases and J lost 10; bases outside the gene matches: 10. The CDR3 coding sequence is TGTGCCAGTAGTATGGGAACAGGGGGCGCAAGGTCACCCCTCCACTTT. The encoded protein is CASSMGTGGARSPLHF.